The 5 T cell receptor beta chains given below trace back to one sample, sequenced in a study of shared clonotypes between healthy human individuals. TCRdb's copy holds only in-frame clones and misses some; the assay was immunoSEQ multiplex PCR. The table includes around 2.1 million clones, more than 90% detected once. Sequencing was performed on naive CD4+ T cells sorted from blood. Indicated subset: CD45RA+ positively selected. These receptors were collected from a man younger than 35 in good health.

The chain couples TRBV6-1 to TRBJ1-4; D gene uncertain. The CDR3 is 15 residues long. Trimming took 6 bases from V and 8 from J, leaving 19 bases between them. CDR1 is MNHNS and CDR2 is SASEGT in the germline V gene. CDR3 loop: CASSVQLSLGEKLFF. CDR3 in DNA: TGTGCCAGCAGCGTACAACTCAGTCTGGGAGAAAAACTGTTTTTT.

CDR3 residues: CASSYSDTNYGYTF. CDR3 DNA sequence: TGTGCCAGCAGTTACTCAGACACTAACTATGGCTACACCTTC. This chain joins TRBV6-5 and TRBJ1-2, with D uncertain. The CDR3 has 14 residues. Germline loops: CDR1 MNHEY, CDR2 SVGAGI. Deletions cut 0 bases from V and 0 bases from J, with 5 bases between.

This chain connects TRBV4-1 to TRBJ2-7; TRBD1 matches at 9 bases. This CDR3 has 15 amino acids. J gave up 0 bases and V 3 bases, and 3 bases lay outside the gene matches. Germline loops: CDR1 MGHRA, CDR2 YSYEKL. The CDR3 reads CASSHAGQGSYEQYF. The DNA for the CDR3 is TGCGCCAGCAGCCATGCGGGACAGGGCTCCTACGAGCAGTACTTC.

The chain combines TRBV7-9 with TRBJ1-4, with a weak D call TRBD1 (5 bases). Germline values: CDR1 SEHNR, CDR2 FQNEAQ (reference sequence). The ends were cut back, 5 bases at V and 8 bases at J, with 15 bases in the middle. This CDR3 contains 14 residues. CDR3 in amino acids: CASSLGHGQEKLFF. The CDR3 DNA sequence: TGTGCCAGCAGCCTAGGACACGGGCAGGAAAAACTGTTTTTT.

The table lists this clone with a count of one. The sample has other DNA sequences that encode this CDR3 too. V and J are TRBV5-1 and TRBJ2-3; 8 positions match TRBD2. Trimming at V came to 5 bases and at J to 0 bases, leaving 2 bases not matched to a gene. Germline V gene sequence: CDR1 SGHRS, CDR2 YFSETQ. The CDR3 covers 14 residues. CDR3 amino acids: CASSSGVSTDTQYF. DNA for the CDR3: TGCGCCAGCAGTAGCGGGGTAAGCACAGATACGCAGTATTTT.